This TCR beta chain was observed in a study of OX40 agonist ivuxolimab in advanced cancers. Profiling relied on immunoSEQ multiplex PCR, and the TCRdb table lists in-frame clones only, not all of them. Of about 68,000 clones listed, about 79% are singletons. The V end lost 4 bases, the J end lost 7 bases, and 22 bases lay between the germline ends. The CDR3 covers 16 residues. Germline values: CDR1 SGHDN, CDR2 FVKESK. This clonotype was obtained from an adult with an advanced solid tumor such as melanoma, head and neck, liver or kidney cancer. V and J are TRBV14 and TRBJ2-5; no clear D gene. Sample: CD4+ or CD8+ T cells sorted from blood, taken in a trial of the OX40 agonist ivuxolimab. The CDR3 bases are TGTGCCAGCAGCCGCGGACGAGGTGGGGTTGAAGGGACCCAGTACTTC. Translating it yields CASSRGRGGVEGTQYF.